Each of the 23 T cell receptor beta chains below was sequenced from the same sample in a study of cytomegalovirus exposure and HLA in healthy donors (dated by TCRdb to about 2017). The library was prepared using the immunoSEQ multiplex PCR assay. The multiplex PCR relied on a mix of 60 forward primers for TCR Vbeta segments and 13 reverse primers for TCR Jbeta segments. This immuneACCESS table, as held by TCRdb, lists in-frame sequences with V and J called but not all clones. Of the missing ones, under half trace to an unresolved V gene in checked studies; the others have no known cause. In this sample the table shows about 200,000 clones, 82% of which occur a single time. The top ten hold roughly 0.095% of the sample. The sample comprised PBMCs. The receptors here all came from a boy aged 2 to 9 in good health and CMV-seronegative.

The CDR3 DNA reads as TGTGCCACCAGCAGACAACTCGTAGACCCCGGGTATACGCAGTATTTT. Amino acids: CATSRQLVDPGYTQYF. The V gene is TRBV15, the J gene TRBJ2-3; D uncertain. Trimming cost V 2 bases and J 7 bases, with 19 bases left between them. The CDR3 contains 16 residues. Germline CDR1 and CDR2: LNHNV and YYDKDF (reference sequence).

This clone showed up just once. Different DNA sequences within this sample yield the same CDR3. V usage is TRBV20-1 and J usage is TRBJ2-5, with 8 bases fitting TRBD2. V dropped 4 bases and J dropped 5; count of bases not matched to a gene: 0. The V gene's germline CDR1 is DFQATT and CDR2 SNEGSKA (reference sequence). The CDR3 length is 11 residues. CDR3 nucleotide sequence: TGCAGTGCTACTAGCGGGGAGACCCAGTACTTC. It encodes CSATSGETQYF.

V usage is TRBV7-9 and J usage is TRBJ2-3; the D gene is possibly TRBD1 (5 bases). V dropped 1 base and J dropped 0 bases, with 5 bases sitting between them. The CDR3 length is 14 residues. Germline V gene data show CDR1 as SEHNR and CDR2 as FQNEAQ (reference sequence). Here the CDR3 DNA reads TGTGCCAGCAGCTTAGACAGGAGCACAGATACGCAGTATTTT. It yields the protein CASSLDRSTDTQYF.

This chain links TRBV10-3 with TRBJ2-7, with D perhaps TRBD1 (5 bases). V was trimmed by 0 bases and J by 9 bases, leaving 12 bases between them. The germline gives CDR1 ENHRY, CDR2 SYGVKD. This CDR3 region has 13 residues. The CDR3 sequence: CAISESEDRGQYF. CDR3 nucleotides: TGTGCCATCAGTGAGTCCGAAGACAGAGGGCAGTACTTC.

The chain has TRBV6-1 and TRBJ1-2; D is ambiguous. Germline V lookup: CDR1 MNHNS, CDR2 SASEGT. The V gene lost 0 bases and the J gene lost 5 bases, with 7 bases spanning the gap. The CDR3 consists of 13 residues. The DNA for the CDR3 is TGTGCCAGCAGTGAAGCCAGAGGTTATGGCTACACCTTC. It yields the protein CASSEARGYGYTF.

V gene TRBV30 combines with J gene TRBJ1-5; no firm D call. Germline values: CDR1 GTSNPN, CDR2 SVGIG (reference sequence). The ends were cut back, 0 bases at V and 2 bases at J, with 11 bases in the middle. This CDR3 has 15 residues. The CDR3 nucleotides are TGTGCCTGGAGTGTAGACTTCGGGGGCAATCAGCCCCAGCATTTT. It encodes CAWSVDFGGNQPQHF.

The V call is TRBV4-1, the J call TRBJ2-4; TRBD2 matches 11 bases. J gave up 0 bases and V 1 base, and 5 bases lay outside the gene matches. Germline V gene lookup returns CDR1 MGHRA and CDR2 YSYEKL. CDR3 size: 18 residues. The CDR3 DNA follows: TGCGCCAGCAGCCAAGGGATAGCGGGGGGGCTAGCCAAAAACATTCAGTACTTC. It specifies CASSQGIAGGLAKNIQYF.

The chain recombines TRBV18 with TRBJ2-5, with D perhaps matching TRBD2 (5 bases). CDR3 size: 15 residues. V dropped 2 bases and J dropped 8 bases, with 18 bases sitting between them. Germline-derived CDR1 and CDR2 are KGHSH and LQKENI. The CDR3 here is CASSPSLSGEETQYF. In DNA form, the CDR3 reads TGTGCCAGCTCACCATCGCTAAGCGGTGAGGAAACCCAGTACTTC.

The chain is built from TRBV5-8 and TRBJ1-2; 10 nucleotides match TRBD1. Germline-derived CDR1 and CDR2 are SGHTS and YDEGEE. Trimming cost V 4 bases and J 3 bases; bases outside gene matches: 9. The CDR3 sequence is 16 residues long. DNA for the CDR3: TGTGCCAGCAGCCCCTGGAGGACAGGGGGTGACTATGGCTACACCTTC. It is translated as CASSPWRTGGDYGYTF.

The J gene is TRBJ2-2, the V gene TRBV7-3; weak D call: TRBD2 (5 bases). Germline V lookup: CDR1 SGHTA, CDR2 FQGTGA. CDR3 length: 15 amino acids. Trimming stripped 2 bases from V and 2 bases from J, with 9 bases between. The CDR3 is CASSLGSGNTGELFF. In DNA, the CDR3 is TGTGCCAGCAGCTTAGGGAGCGGCAACACCGGGGAGCTGTTTTTT.

This chain links TRBV30 with TRBJ2-2; TRBD2 matches at 8 bases. Germline CDR1 GTSNPN, CDR2 SVGIG (reference sequence). The CDR3 spans 15 residues. Trimming cost V 2 bases and J 4 bases; bases outside gene matches: 6. The CDR3 DNA reads as TGTGCCTGGAGTCTAGGCGGGGGGCTCACCGGGGAGCTGTTTTTT. Amino acids: CAWSLGGGLTGELFF.

J is TRBJ2-1 and V is TRBV7-2; 9 bases are shared with TRBD1. The CDR3 extends over 13 amino acids. The V and J ends lost 5 bases and 7 bases, in that order; junction bases with no gene match: 3. CDR1 is SGHTA and CDR2 is FQGNSA in the germline V gene. CDR3 loop: CASSETGGNEQFF. In DNA form, the CDR3 reads TGTGCCAGCAGCGAGACAGGGGGGAATGAGCAGTTCTTC.

V is TRBV6-9 and J is TRBJ1-2; TRBD1 agrees at 7 bases. Per the germline V gene, CDR1 is MNHGY and CDR2 is SVAAGI. This CDR3 is 13 amino acids long. V dropped 8 bases and J dropped 3; count of bases not matched to a gene: 6. DNA for the CDR3: TGTGCCAGCTTGGCAGGGGGATACTATGGCTACACCTTC. It specifies CASLAGGYYGYTF.

The chain uses TRBV6-6 and TRBJ1-1, with unresolved D. Germline-derived CDR1 and CDR2 are MNHNY and SVGAGI (reference sequence). Trimming pared 5 bases from V and 0 bases from J, leaving 10 bases between. This CDR3 spans 14 amino acids. CDR3 residues: CASSTSVLNTEAFF. In nucleotides, the CDR3 is TGTGCCAGCAGTACCTCGGTACTGAACACTGAAGCTTTCTTT.

The CDR3, as DNA: TGTGCCAGCAGCCGACCACAGGGGGCCTATTCACCCCTCCACTTT. Amino acid sequence: CASSRPQGAYSPLHF. This chain links TRBV5-6 with TRBJ1-6; 9 nucleotides match TRBD1. CDR3 length: 15 residues. Germline CDR1 and CDR2: SGHDT and YYEEEE. Trimming cost V 4 bases and J 8 bases; bases outside gene matches: 7.

The V call is TRBV9, the J call TRBJ2-1; 7 nucleotides line up with TRBD2. CDR3 length: 15 residues. Germline V lookup: CDR1 SGDLS, CDR2 YYNGEE. V trimming: 0 bases; J trimming: 2 bases; junction bases outside the gene matches: 2. Written as DNA, the CDR3 is TGTGCCAGCAGCGTAGGCGGGGGTACCTACAATGAGCAGTTCTTC. Translated, it gives CASSVGGGTYNEQFF.

The rearrangement links TRBV18 to TRBJ1-1, with D unclear. CDR1 and CDR2 from the germline V gene are KGHSH and LQKENI. The CDR3 runs to 14 residues. V lost 3 bases and J 0 bases, leaving 8 bases between the germline ends. In nucleotides, the CDR3 is TGTGCCAGCTCACCGGTCGAGATGAACACTGAAGCTTTCTTT. This sequence encodes CASSPVEMNTEAFF.

The chain recombines TRBV5-6 with TRBJ1-5, with 7 bases aligning to TRBD1. Germline lookup yields CDR1 SGHDT and CDR2 YYEEEE. The CDR3 extends over 14 amino acids. With V trimmed by 4 bases and J by 5 bases, 6 bases remained unmatched. The DNA of the CDR3 is TGTGCCAGCAGCCTCAGGGGGGACTATCAGCCCCAGCATTTT. This codes for CASSLRGDYQPQHF.

The J gene is TRBJ2-4, the V gene TRBV6-1, with TRBD1 matching over 10 bases. CDR3 length equals 16 residues. V dropped 4 bases and J dropped 8; count of bases not matched to a gene: 11. Germline CDR1 reads MNHNS; CDR2 reads SASEGT. In DNA form, the CDR3 reads TGTGCCAGCAGTGGCTTGGGACAGGGGTTTGGTGACATTCAGTACTTC. Translated: CASSGLGQGFGDIQYF.

Comment on this clone: The sample contains more than one DNA sequence encoding this CDR3. The gene calls are TRBV4-3 and TRBJ1-4, with TRBD1 identical over 8 bases. This CDR3 contains 18 residues. CDR1 and CDR2 from the germline V gene are LGHNA and YSLEER. With V trimmed by 1 base and J by 4 bases, 11 bases remained unmatched. CDR3 residues: CASSQGAGGSIGNEKLFF. CDR3 nucleotides: TGCGCCAGCAGCCAAGGGGCAGGGGGCAGCATTGGTAATGAAAAACTGTTTTTT.

This chain uses TRBV7-9 with TRBJ2-3; 9 bases align to TRBD2. The V and J ends lost 4 bases and 2 bases, in that order; junction bases with no gene match: 10. This CDR3 contains 17 residues. Germline CDR1 and CDR2: SEHNR and FQNEAQ (reference sequence). CDR3 in DNA: TGTGCCAGCAGCTCGACGCCGGGACTAGCAGCCACAGATACGCAGTATTTT. Its protein is CASSSTPGLAATDTQYF.

The gene calls are TRBV23-1 and TRBJ2-3, with D tentatively TRBD1 (5 bases). TRBV23-1 carries the ORF label, with uncertain function. V was shortened by 4 bases and J by 4 bases, with 15 bases between the two germline ends. This CDR3 contains 15 residues. The CDR3, as DNA: TGCGCCAGCAGTCCTTTGGTCAGGGTCCCAGATACGCAGTATTTT. Translating it yields CASSPLVRVPDTQYF.

The chain has TRBV2 and TRBJ2-1, with TRBD2 identical over 10 bases. Losses at the gene ends were 1 base for V and 1 base for J; bases not matched to a gene: 7. Germline CDR1 is SNHLY and CDR2 is FYNNEI. The CDR3 runs 18 residues. This CDR3 reads CASSEEASGGTSYNEQFF. The DNA for the CDR3 is TGTGCCAGCAGTGAAGAGGCTAGCGGGGGTACATCCTACAATGAGCAGTTCTTC.